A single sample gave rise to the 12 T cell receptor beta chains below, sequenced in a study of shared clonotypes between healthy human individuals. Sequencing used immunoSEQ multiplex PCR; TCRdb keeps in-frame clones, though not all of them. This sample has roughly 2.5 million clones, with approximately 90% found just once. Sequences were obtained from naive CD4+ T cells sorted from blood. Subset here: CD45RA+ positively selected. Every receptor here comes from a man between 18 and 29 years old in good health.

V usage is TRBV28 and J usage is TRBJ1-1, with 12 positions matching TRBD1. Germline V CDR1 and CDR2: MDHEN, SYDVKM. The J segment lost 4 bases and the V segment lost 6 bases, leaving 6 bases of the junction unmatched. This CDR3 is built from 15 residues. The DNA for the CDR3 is TGTGCCAGCAGCCAAGGGGACAGGGGGCGCACTGAAGCTTTCTTT. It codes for CASSQGDRGRTEAFF.

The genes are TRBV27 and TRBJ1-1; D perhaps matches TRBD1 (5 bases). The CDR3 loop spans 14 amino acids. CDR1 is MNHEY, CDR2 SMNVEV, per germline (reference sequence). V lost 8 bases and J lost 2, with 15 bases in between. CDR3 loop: CASRRSTGNTEAFF. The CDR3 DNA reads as TGTGCCAGCCGACGATCTACAGGAAACACTGAAGCTTTCTTT.

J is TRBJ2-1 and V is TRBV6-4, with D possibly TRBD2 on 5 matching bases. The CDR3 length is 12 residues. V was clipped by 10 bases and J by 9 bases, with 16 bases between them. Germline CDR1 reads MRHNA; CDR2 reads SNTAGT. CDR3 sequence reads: CAISTGIVEQFF. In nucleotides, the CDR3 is TGTGCCATCAGCACGGGAATCGTTGAGCAGTTCTTC.

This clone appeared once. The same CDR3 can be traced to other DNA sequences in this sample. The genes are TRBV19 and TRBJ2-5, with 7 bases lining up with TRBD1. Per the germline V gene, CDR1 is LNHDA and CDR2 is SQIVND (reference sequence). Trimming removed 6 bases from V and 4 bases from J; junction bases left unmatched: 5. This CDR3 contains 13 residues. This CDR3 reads CASSSSGGETQYF. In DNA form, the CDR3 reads TGTGCCAGTAGCTCTTCAGGGGGAGAGACCCAGTACTTC.

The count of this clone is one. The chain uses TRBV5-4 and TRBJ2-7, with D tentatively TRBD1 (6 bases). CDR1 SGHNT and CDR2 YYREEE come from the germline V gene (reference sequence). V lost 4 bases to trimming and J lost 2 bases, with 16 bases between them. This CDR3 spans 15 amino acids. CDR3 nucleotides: TGTGCCAGCAGCCTCAAGACAGGTAAAACCTACGAGCAGTACTTC. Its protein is CASSLKTGKTYEQYF.

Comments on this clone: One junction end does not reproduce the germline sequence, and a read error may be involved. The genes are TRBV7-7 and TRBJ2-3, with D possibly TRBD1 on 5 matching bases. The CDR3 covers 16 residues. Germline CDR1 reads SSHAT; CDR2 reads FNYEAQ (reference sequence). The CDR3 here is CASSLGAFTGTDTQYF. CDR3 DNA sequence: TGTGCTAGCAGCTTAGGGGCGTTTACTGGCACAGATACGCAGTATTTT.

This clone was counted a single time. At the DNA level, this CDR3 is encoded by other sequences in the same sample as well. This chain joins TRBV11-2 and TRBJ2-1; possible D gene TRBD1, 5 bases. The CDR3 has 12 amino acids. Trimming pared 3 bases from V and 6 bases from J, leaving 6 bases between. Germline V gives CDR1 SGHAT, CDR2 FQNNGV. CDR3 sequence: CASSFRGNEQFF. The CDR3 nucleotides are TGTGCCAGCAGCTTTAGGGGCAATGAGCAGTTCTTC.

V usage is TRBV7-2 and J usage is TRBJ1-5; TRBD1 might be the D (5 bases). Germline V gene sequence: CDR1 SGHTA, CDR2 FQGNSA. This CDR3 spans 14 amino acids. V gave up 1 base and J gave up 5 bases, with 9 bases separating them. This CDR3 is CASSLGDRYQPQHF. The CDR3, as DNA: TGTGCCAGCAGCTTAGGTGACAGATATCAGCCCCAGCATTTT. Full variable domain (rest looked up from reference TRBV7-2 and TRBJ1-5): GAGVSQSPSNKVTEKGKDVELRCDPISGHTALYWYRQSLGQGLEFLIYFQGNSAPDKSGLPSDRFSAERTGGSVSTLTIQRTQQEDSAVYLCASSLGDRYQPQHFGDGTRLSIL.

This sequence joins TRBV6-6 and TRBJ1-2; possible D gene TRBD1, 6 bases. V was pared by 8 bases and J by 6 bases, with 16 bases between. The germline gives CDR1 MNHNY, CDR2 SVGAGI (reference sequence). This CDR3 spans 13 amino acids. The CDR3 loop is CASRGRGADGYTF. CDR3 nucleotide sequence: TGTGCCAGCCGAGGACGGGGGGCTGATGGCTACACCTTC.

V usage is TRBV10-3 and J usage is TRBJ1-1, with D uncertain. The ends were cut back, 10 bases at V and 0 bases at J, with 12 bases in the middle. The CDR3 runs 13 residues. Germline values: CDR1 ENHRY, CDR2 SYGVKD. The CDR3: CATVPQVNTEAFF. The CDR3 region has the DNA TGTGCCACCGTACCCCAGGTGAACACTGAAGCTTTCTTT.

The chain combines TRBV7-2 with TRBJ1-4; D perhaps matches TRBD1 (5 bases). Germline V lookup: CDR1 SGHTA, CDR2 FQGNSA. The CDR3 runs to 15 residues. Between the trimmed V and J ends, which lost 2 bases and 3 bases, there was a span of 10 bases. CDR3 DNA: TGTGCCAGCAGCTTATCGTCAGGGCCTAATGAAAAACTGTTTTTT. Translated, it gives CASSLSSGPNEKLFF.

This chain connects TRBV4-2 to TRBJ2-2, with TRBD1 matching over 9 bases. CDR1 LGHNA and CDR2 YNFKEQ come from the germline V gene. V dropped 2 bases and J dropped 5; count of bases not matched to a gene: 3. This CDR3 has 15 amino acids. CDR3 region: CASSQTGGGTGELFF. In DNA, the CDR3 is TGTGCCAGCAGCCAAACAGGGGGCGGAACCGGGGAGCTGTTTTTT.